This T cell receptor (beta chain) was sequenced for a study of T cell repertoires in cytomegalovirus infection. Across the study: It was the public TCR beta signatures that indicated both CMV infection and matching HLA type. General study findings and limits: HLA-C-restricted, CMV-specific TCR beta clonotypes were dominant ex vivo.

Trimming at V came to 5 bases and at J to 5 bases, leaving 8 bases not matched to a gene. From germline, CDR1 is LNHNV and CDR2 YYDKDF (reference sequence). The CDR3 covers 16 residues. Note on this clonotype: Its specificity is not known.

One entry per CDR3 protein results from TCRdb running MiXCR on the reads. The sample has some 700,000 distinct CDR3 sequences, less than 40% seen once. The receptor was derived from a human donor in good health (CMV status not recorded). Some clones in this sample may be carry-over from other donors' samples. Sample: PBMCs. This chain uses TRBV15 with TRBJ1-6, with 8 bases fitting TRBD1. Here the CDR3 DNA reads TGTGCCACCAGCCCGAGGACAGGGAAGAATAATTCACCCCTCCACTTT. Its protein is CATSPRTGKNNSPLHF.